Presented here are 10 T cell receptor beta chains from one specimen sequenced in a study of cytomegalovirus exposure and HLA in healthy donors. This PCR relied on a set of 60 Vbeta primers and 13 Jbeta primers. Using immunoSEQ multiplex PCR, the repertoire was profiled, and TCRdb retains in-frame clones only, with some absent. The table lists some 160,000 clones, about 70% of them singletons. The sample was PBMCs. These TCRs come from a middle-aged woman in good health and CMV-seronegative.

The chain combines TRBV6-5 with TRBJ2-7; a possible D gene is TRBD1 (5 bases). The germline V gene has CDR1 MNHEY and CDR2 SVGAGI. The V and J ends lost 0 bases and 5 bases respectively, with 11 bases between them. This CDR3 comprises 14 residues. CDR3 residues: CASSYSGANNEQYF. The CDR3 coding sequence is TGTGCCAGCAGTTACTCAGGGGCTAACAACGAGCAGTACTTC.

V is TRBV7-6 and J is TRBJ2-1; a weak D match, TRBD2 (6 bases). Germline V lookup: CDR1 SGHVS, CDR2 FNYEAQ. The CDR3 is 14 amino acids. V was trimmed by 5 bases and J by 9 bases, leaving 17 bases between them. The CDR3 here is CASSPTRLVIEQFF. Here the CDR3 DNA reads TGTGCCAGCAGCCCCACACGACTAGTCATTGAGCAGTTCTTC.

The chain combines TRBV5-1 with TRBJ1-5; 7 bases are a match to TRBD1. The CDR3 has 13 residues. The V and J ends lost 4 bases and 4 bases, in that order; junction bases with no gene match: 2. Germline V gives CDR1 SGHRS, CDR2 YFSETQ. CDR3 coding DNA: TGCGCCAGCAGCCCGGGACAGAATCAGCCCCAGCATTTT. Its protein is CASSPGQNQPQHF.

The chain uses TRBV5-1 and TRBJ2-6; no firm D call. Deletions cut 0 bases from V and 2 bases from J, with 3 bases between. Germline assignment: CDR1 SGHRS and CDR2 YFSETQ. The CDR3 is made up of 14 amino acids. CDR3 sequence (DNA): TGCGCCAGCAGCTTGGGCGCTGGGGCCAACGTCCTGACTTTC. Encoded protein: CASSLGAGANVLTF.

This clone was counted between two and nine times. This specimen includes other DNA sequences encoding the same CDR3. The rearrangement joins TRBV2 to TRBJ1-2; tentative D call: TRBD1 (6 bases). Germline CDR1 reads SNHLY; CDR2 reads FYNNEI. This CDR3 comprises 12 residues. Trimming pared 4 bases from V and 5 bases from J, leaving 8 bases between. CDR3 protein: CASSGQAYGYTF. The CDR3 DNA reads TGTGCCAGCAGTGGACAGGCTTATGGCTACACCTTC.

The table lists this clone with a few counts. The chain has TRBV18 and TRBJ1-2, with 7 bases fitting TRBD1. The ends lost 5 bases at V and 1 base at J; junction bases unmatched: 7. CDR3 size: 15 residues. Germline values: CDR1 KGHSH, CDR2 LQKENI. The CDR3 region has the DNA TGTGCCAGCTCAAAGCCGGGACAGATTAACTATGGCTACACCTTC. It is translated as CASSKPGQINYGYTF. The entire variable domain, with the rest obtained from reference TRBV18 and TRBJ1-2, is as follows: NAGVMQNPRHLVRRRGQEARLRCSPMKGHSHVYWYRQLPEEGLKFMVYLQKENIIDESGMPKERFSAEFPKEGPSILRIQQVVRGDSAAYFCASSKPGQINYGYTFGSGTRLTVV.

The chain couples TRBV19 to TRBJ2-7, with D unclear. Germline CDR1 and CDR2: LNHDA and SQIVND (reference sequence). V shed 6 bases and J shed 1 base, with 10 bases lying between them. There are 13 residues in the CDR3. The CDR3 DNA is TGTGCCAGTAGGCCAGGTTTATCCTACGAGCAGTACTTC. This translates into CASRPGLSYEQYF.

Here the CDR3 reads CAYTGQGNQPQHF. CDR3 nucleotides: TGTGCCTATACGGGACAGGGCAATCAGCCCCAGCATTTT. This rearrangement joins TRBV30 to TRBJ1-5; 8 bases agree with TRBD1. The CDR3 sequence is 13 residues long. The J segment lost 2 bases and the V segment lost 7 bases, leaving 4 bases of the junction unmatched. Germline CDR1 reads GTSNPN; CDR2 reads SVGIG (reference sequence).

The chain couples TRBV25-1 to TRBJ2-1; 12 nucleotides align to TRBD2. The CDR3 is made up of 18 amino acids. J was trimmed by 10 bases and V by 4 bases; bases with no gene match: 17. Germline CDR1 and CDR2: MGHDK and SYGVNS. The CDR3 sequence: CASSVRPGLAGSPGEQFF. In DNA form, the CDR3 reads TGTGCCAGCAGTGTCCGACCCGGACTAGCGGGATCCCCGGGCGAGCAGTTCTTC.

This chain uses TRBV9 with TRBJ2-7; D unresolved. Per the germline V gene, CDR1 is SGDLS and CDR2 is YYNGEE. The CDR3 loop spans 16 amino acids. Trimming removed 3 bases at V and 2 bases at J, with 18 bases between. The CDR3 protein is CASSARLAESPYEQYF. The CDR3 region has the DNA TGTGCCAGCAGCGCCAGATTGGCGGAGAGTCCCTACGAGCAGTACTTC. Variable domain in full (rest from reference TRBV9 and TRBJ2-7): DSGVTQTPKHLITATGQRVTLRCSPRSGDLSVYWYQQSLDQGLQFLIQYYNGEERAKGNILERFSAQQFPDLHSELNLSSLELGDSALYFCASSARLAESPYEQYFGPGTRLTVT.